The table lists the clone carrying this T cell receptor (beta chain) with many counts. CDR1 and CDR2 (germline): DFQATT, SNEGSKA (reference sequence). J was trimmed by 4 bases and V by 6 bases; bases with no gene match: 6. The CDR3 runs 13 residues. Alpha- and beta-chain coverage of first-strand cDNA came from TRAV- and TRBV-specific primers. With a V-primer adapter and a constant-region primer, TCRs were amplified for about 20 PCR cycles. Each CDR3 protein is one row after TCRdb ran MiXCR on the reads. The sample records 30,000 to 50,000 distinct CDR3 sequences, around 30% being singletons. The time point was: before trial treatment. Donors received a regimen that comprised nivolumab, ipilimumab, aspirin, low-dose cyclophosphamide and low-dose radiotherapy. Patients deemed eligible presented with advanced solid tumors lacking tumor-infiltrating lymphocytes. This entry belongs to a study of low-dose radiotherapy and immunotherapy resistance in tumors. The wider study: It was 1 Gy per fraction every two weeks that Cohort 2 received, adding up to 13 Gy over 26 weeks. Intravenous cyclophosphamide at 200 mg/m2 preceded radiation and immunotherapy by one day, every two weeks.

Sequencing used PBMCs, obtained before treatment. The chain is built from TRBV20-1 and TRBJ1-2; 9 positions match TRBD1. This TCR derives from a male donor with gallbladder cancer. For the CDR3, the DNA is TGCAGTGCCCCAACAGGGGGCGGCTATGGCTACACCTTC. Encoded protein: CSAPTGGGYGYTF.